Listed below are T cell receptor beta chains from one sample, sequenced in a study of identical twins. TCRdb re-called the 5' RACE reads with MiXCR, one entry per CDR3 protein. This sample has 1.5 million to 2 million distinct CDR3 sequences; about 32% occur once, and the top ten carry 0.27%. The sequenced sample consisted of cord blood. Receptor source: a newborn girl in good health. The CDR3 runs from the conserved cysteine through the conserved F or W. D genes are given only for firm matches. Expanded clones get a size class; other rows say once, few or many, or leave the size out.

clone size	V gene	J gene	D gene	CDR3 DNA	CDR3 protein
once	TRBV7-2	TRBJ1-3	-	TGTGCCAGCAGCTTAGCCCGAGGGGACACCATATATTTT	CASSLARGDTIYF
-	TRBV27	TRBJ2-7	-	TGTGCCAGCAGTCCCCGACTCTTACCCCTCTACGAGCAGTACTTC	CASSPRLLPLYEQYF
-	TRBV20-1	TRBJ2-5	TRBD1	TGCAGTGCTACAGGGGGCAATGAGCAGTACTTC	CSATGGNEQYF
few	TRBV5-1	TRBJ1-1	TRBD1	TGCGCCAGCAGACATAGACAGGGGGGTAACACTGAAGCTTTCTTT	CASRHRQGGNTEAFF
few	TRBV24-1	TRBJ2-1	TRBD1	TGTGCCACCAGTGATCCAGGGGGCTACAATGAGCAGTTCTTC	CATSDPGGYNEQFF
once	TRBV7-2	TRBJ2-1	TRBD2	TGTGCCAGCAGCTTAGTAGCGGGGGGGCGGGGTGAGCAGTTCTTC	CASSLVAGGRGEQFF
few	TRBV9	TRBJ2-1	-	TGTGCCAGCAGCGTTGAACTACTTTCACATGAGCAGTTCTTC	CASSVELLSHEQFF
-	TRBV28	TRBJ2-3	TRBD2	TGTGCCAGCAGTCCCCGGACTAGCGGGAGGGGAGATACGCAGTATTTT	CASSPRTSGRGDTQYF
few	TRBV7-9	TRBJ2-1	-	TGTGCCAGCAGCAAGGGACTTCGGACTTCCCACAATGAGCAGTTCTTC	CASSKGLRTSHNEQFF
-	TRBV15	TRBJ2-5	TRBD2	TGTGCCACCAGCAGAGTTCGGCGGGAGGGGCAAGAGACCCAGTACTTC	CATSRVRREGQETQYF
few	TRBV12-3/TRBV12-4	TRBJ1-6	-	TGTGCCAGCAGTCTGGGACCTATTAATTCACCCCTCCACTTT	CASSLGPINSPLHF
many	TRBV12-3/TRBV12-4	TRBJ2-3	-	TGTGCCAGCAGTTTTCGTGCCAACCCCGGCGCAGATACGCAGTATTTT	CASSFRANPGADTQYF
few	TRBV27	TRBJ1-2	-	TGTGCCAGCAGTTTAGGAGGGGATCACTATGGCTACACCTTC	CASSLGGDHYGYTF
few	TRBV20-1	TRBJ2-3	-	TGCAGTGCTAGAGATACCGGGACCCCGCCCACAGATACGCAGTATTTT	CSARDTGTPPTDTQYF
many	TRBV12-3/TRBV12-4	TRBJ2-5	TRBD2	TGTGCCAGCAGTCCCGGACTAGCGGGGGGGCAAGAGACCCAGTACTTC	CASSPGLAGGQETQYF
-	TRBV5-6	TRBJ2-1	TRBD1	TGTGCCAGCAGCTTGCCCCTGACGACAGGGGGCAATGAGCAGTTCTTC	CASSLPLTTGGNEQFF
once	TRBV7-2	TRBJ1-3	-	TGTGCCAGCAGCTTTGTCTGGGGTGAAGGAAACACCATATATTTT	CASSFVWGEGNTIYF
-	TRBV9	TRBJ2-5	-	TGTGCCAGCAGCGCACAGGGTGGGGAGACCCAGTACTTC	CASSAQGGETQYF
-	TRBV10-3	TRBJ1-2	-	TGTGCCATCAGTGAGTCGAAGGCCAGGGCGAACTATGGCCACACCTTC	CAISESKARANYGHTF
many	TRBV29-1	TRBJ2-7	-	TGCAGCGTTGATGGGCGGGGTGCGAGCTCCTACGAGCAGTACTTC	CSVDGRGASSYEQYF
few	TRBV7-9	TRBJ1-2	-	TGTGCCAGCAGCTTCTACAGCGGTCCCTATGGCTACACCTTC	CASSFYSGPYGYTF
-	TRBV14	TRBJ2-7	-	TGTGCCAGCAGGCCCACGGGACGTAACTACGAGCAGTACTTC	CASRPTGRNYEQYF
-	TRBV29-1	TRBJ2-1	-	TGCAGCGTTGAAGCCCCAGGGCTGTACGAGCAGTTCTTC	CSVEAPGLYEQFF
few	TRBV7-2	TRBJ2-1	TRBD2	TGTGCCAGCAGCTTAAGTTACCTAGCGGGGGGGCTCTACAATGAGCAGTTCTTC	CASSLSYLAGGLYNEQFF
few	TRBV12-3/TRBV12-4	TRBJ1-6	TRBD1	TGTGCCAGCAGTTTCTCTACGGGACAGGGAACCTATAATTCACCCCTCCACTTT	CASSFSTGQGTYNSPLHF
-	TRBV20-1	TRBJ2-3	-	TGCAGTGCTAGTCGCCCCGCCCCGAATGCAGATACGCAGTATTTT	CSASRPAPNADTQYF
few	TRBV29-1	TRBJ1-1	-	TGCAGCGTTCTCTACAGGGTAAGGGGGACTGAAGCTTTCTTT	CSVLYRVRGTEAFF
-	TRBV15	TRBJ2-7	TRBD2	TGTGCCACCAGCAGAGACGCAACCCAAGCGGGAGTCAACTACGAGCAGTACTTC	CATSRDATQAGVNYEQYF
-	TRBV7-2	TRBJ2-5	TRBD2	TGTGCCAGCAGCTTAGCCGGACTAGCGGGGAAAGAGACCCAGTACTTC	CASSLAGLAGKETQYF
-	TRBV28	TRBJ1-5	-	TGTGCCAGCACTCTTTTAGGGAGGAGCAATCAGCCCCAGCATTTT	CASTLLGRSNQPQHF
-	TRBV3-1	TRBJ1-4	TRBD1	TGTGCCAGCAGCCAGAGGACAGGGGGCGTTGAAAAACTGTTTTTT	CASSQRTGGVEKLFF
few	TRBV21-1	TRBJ1-5	-	TGTGCCAGCAGCAAAAAAAGGCGGGACCGAATGTGGAATCAGCCCCAGCATTTT	CASSKKRRDRMWNQPQHF
-	TRBV5-4	TRBJ1-4	-	TGTGCCAGCAGCTTGGCCCGGAGCGGTGAAAAACTGTTTTTT	CASSLARSGEKLFF
-	TRBV6-1	TRBJ1-2	-	TGTGCCAGCAGTGAAGAAGGAGACCGGGCCTTTCAATCCCCTGGCTACACCTTC	CASSEEGDRAFQSPGYTF
-	TRBV28	TRBJ2-7	TRBD2	TGTGCCAGCAGTTTATCCCTACTAGCGGCAGGGCAGAACGAGCAGTACTTC	CASSLSLLAAGQNEQYF
-	TRBV29-1	TRBJ1-2	TRBD1	TGCAGCGGCTGGGACAGGGGCTATGGCTACACCTTC	CSGWDRGYGYTF
-	TRBV19	TRBJ2-3	-	TGTGCCAGTAGGGAGCCGTCGCAGTATTTT	CASREPSQYF